The rows below give T cell receptor beta chains drawn from one sample of a study of T cells in Graves' hyperthyroidism and ophthalmopathy. MiXCR, applied by TCRdb to the multiplex PCR reads, yields one record per CDR3 protein. The sample records around 600,000 distinct CDR3 sequences, 14% being singletons. The sample taken for sequencing was blood. The receptors derive from a woman in her forties or fifties with Graves' ophthalmopathy. Each CDR3 is given with its conserved first and last residue. The D gene is left open where the match is weak. Size tells how often a clone was seen (once, few, many) or the class of an expanded clone, and some rows leave it out.

>TRBV12-5|-|TRBD1|TRBJ1-2
TGTGCTAGTGGTTTACGCGCCGGGACAGGGCGCGATGGCTACACCTTC
CASGLRAGTGRDGYTF
>TRBV25-1|few|TRBD1|TRBJ2-3
TGTGCCAGCAGTGAAGGACAGGGGGGTGCAGATACGCAGTATTTT
CASSEGQGGADTQYF
>TRBV6-5|few|-|TRBJ1-2
TGTGCCAGCAGTTACACATCCGGACCTTCTGAGGGCTACACCTTC
CASSYTSGPSEGYTF
>TRBV19|-|TRBD2|TRBJ2-2
TGTGCCAGTAGTGGTCGGACTAGCGGGAGTGGAACCGGGGAGCTGTTTTTT
CASSGRTSGSGTGELFF
>TRBV30|many|-|TRBJ2-5
TGTGCCTGGACACACCAAGAGACCCAGTACTTC
CAWTHQETQYF
>TRBV5-1|few|TRBD1|TRBJ2-1
TGCGCCAGCAGCCTTACGACAGGGAACAATGAGCAGTTCTTC
CASSLTTGNNEQFF
>TRBV9|many|-|TRBJ2-7
TGTGCCAGCAGCGTAGCTCTGGACGAATACGAGCAGTACTTC
CASSVALDEYEQYF
>TRBV2|many|-|TRBJ2-3
TGTGCCAGCAGGGCAGGGGACTTGAGGACAGATACGCAGTATTTT
CASRAGDLRTDTQYF
>TRBV5-6|few|TRBD2|TRBJ2-1
TGTGCCAGCAGCTTGAAATTACTAGCGGACTACAATGAGCAGTTCTTC
CASSLKLLADYNEQFF
>TRBV27|-|-|TRBJ1-1
TGTGCCAGCAGTTTGGACGGGGTAACTGAAGCTTTCTTT
CASSLDGVTEAFF
>TRBV18|-|TRBD1|TRBJ1-5
TGTGCCAGCGATAAGACAGGGAGCAATCAGCCCCAGCATTTT
CASDKTGSNQPQHF
>TRBV18|many|TRBD1|TRBJ1-1
TGTGCCAGCTCAGTGACCGGGACAGGGGCCACTGAAGCTTTCTTT
CASSVTGTGATEAFF
>TRBV7-2|many|-|TRBJ1-1
TGTGCCAGCATCTTGGACCCGGGGAACACTGAAGCTTTCTTT
CASILDPGNTEAFF
>TRBV20-1|many|TRBD1|TRBJ1-2
TGCAGTGCTACCGACGGGACAGGGGTTTTAGGCTACACCTTC
CSATDGTGVLGYTF
>TRBV20-1|-|-|TRBJ2-1
TGCAGTGCTAGACTCGGAGGCCAGAGCTCCTACAATGAGCAGTTCTTC
CSARLGGQSSYNEQFF
>TRBV7-2|-|-|TRBJ2-2
TGTGCCAGCAGCTTATGGCCCGGGACACAGAACATCGGGGAGCTGTTTTTT
CASSLWPGTQNIGELFF
>TRBV24-1|-|TRBD2|TRBJ2-3
TGTGCCACATCCTTCGGACTAGACACAGATACGCAGTATTTT
CATSFGLDTDTQYF
>TRBV4-2|many|TRBD2|TRBJ2-5
TGTGCCAGCAGCCAAGAAGCACTAGCGAACCAAGAGACCCAGTACTTC
CASSQEALANQETQYF
>TRBV6-2/TRBV6-3|many|-|TRBJ1-1
TGTGCCAGCAGTTACTCAGGGGGGAATACTGAAGCTTTCTTT
CASSYSGGNTEAFF
>TRBV7-2|many|-|TRBJ2-5
TGTGCCAGCAGCTTAGATGGGACTGTGGAGACCCAGTACTTC
CASSLDGTVETQYF
>TRBV28|many|-|TRBJ1-2
TGTGCCAGCAGTTACAGGGGCTACACCTTC
CASSYRGYTF
>TRBV29-1|many|-|TRBJ2-1
TGCAGCTTATCCAAACTAGACTACAATGAGCAGTTCTTC
CSLSKLDYNEQFF
>TRBV11-2|many|-|TRBJ2-7
TGTGCCAGCAGCTTAGGGGATAACTACGAGCAGTACTTC
CASSLGDNYEQYF
>TRBV20-1|many|-|TRBJ2-5
TGCAGTGCTAGAGAGGCTAGCCCGGGGACCCAGTACTTC
CSAREASPGTQYF
>TRBV19|-|TRBD1|TRBJ2-7
TGTGCCAGTGGACGGGGACAGGGTTACGAGCAGTACTTC
CASGRGQGYEQYF
>TRBV10-3|-|-|TRBJ2-1
TGTGCCATCAGTGAGTTAAGAACAAAAGGCAATGAGCAGTTCTTC
CAISELRTKGNEQFF
>TRBV20-1|many|-|TRBJ1-1
TGCAGTGCTAGGGGGCAGCCTGACACTGAAGCTTTCTTT
CSARGQPDTEAFF
>TRBV20-1|-|-|TRBJ1-5
TGCAGTGCTAGAGATCGGGTCCCGCCCCAGCATTTT
CSARDRVPPQHF
>TRBV12-3/TRBV12-4|many|-|TRBJ1-1
TGTGCCAGCAGTTCTACTGTGGGCACTGAAGCTTTCTTT
CASSSTVGTEAFF
>TRBV6-1|many|-|TRBJ1-1
TGTGCCAGCAGCTCCCTTAAGGCAGGACTCTCCTCTGAAGCTTTCTTT
CASSSLKAGLSSEAFF
>TRBV6-1|once|-|TRBJ1-5
TGTGCCAGCAGTCCCTCCTATCAGCCCCAGCATTTT
CASSPSYQPQHF
>TRBV20-1|many|-|TRBJ1-2
TGCAGTGCTAGCCCCCCTTTGGCAGGGGTTGACTATGGCTACACCTTC
CSASPPLAGVDYGYTF
>TRBV5-1|few|-|TRBJ1-5
TGCGCCAGCAGCTTGGGGGACCATAGCAATCAGCCCCAGCATTTT
CASSLGDHSNQPQHF
>TRBV4-2|-|-|TRBJ1-1
TGTGCCAGCAGCCAAGTTGGGACGGTGAACACTGAAGCTTTCTTT
CASSQVGTVNTEAFF
>TRBV18|many|-|TRBJ1-1
TGTGCCAGCTCACCAGGTTCAGGGTTGAACACTGAAGCTTTCTTT
CASSPGSGLNTEAFF
>TRBV7-3|many|-|TRBJ2-4
TGTGCCAGCAGCTTACAGGTCAAAAACATTCAGTACTTC
CASSLQVKNIQYF
>TRBV27|-|TRBD2|TRBJ2-1
TGTGCCAGCAGTCGACAGCGGGAGGGCCGGAATGAGCAGTTCTTC
CASSRQREGRNEQFF
>TRBV3-1|many|-|TRBJ1-3
TGTGCCAGCAGCCACCAGGGGACTGGAAACACCATATATTTT
CASSHQGTGNTIYF
>TRBV7-9|few|-|TRBJ2-5
TGTGCCAGCAGCTTCCCGGGACTTCCCATCGGGGAGACCCAGTACTTC
CASSFPGLPIGETQYF
>TRBV7-2|many|TRBD2|TRBJ2-7
TGTGCCAGCAGCCCGTGGACTAGCTCCTACGAGCAGTACTTC
CASSPWTSSYEQYF
>TRBV2|many|TRBD1|TRBJ1-5
TGTGCCAGCACCGACAGGGAGGGTCAGCCCCAGCATTTT
CASTDREGQPQHF
>TRBV19|-|-|TRBJ2-5
TGTGCCAGTATGGTAGCTGCCGGCGAGACCCAGTACTTC
CASMVAAGETQYF
>TRBV7-9|many|TRBD2|TRBJ2-7
TGTGCCAGCAGTTCCGAGGGCGGGACTAGTAGTTACGAGCAGTACTTC
CASSSEGGTSSYEQYF
>TRBV27|-|TRBD2|TRBJ2-7
TGTGCCAGCAGTTACTCGCCTAGCGGGAATACCTACGAGCAGTACTTC
CASSYSPSGNTYEQYF
>TRBV7-2|few|-|TRBJ2-2
TGTGCCAGCAGCTTTTCAGGGGACACCGGGGAGCTGTTTTTT
CASSFSGDTGELFF
>TRBV7-2|many|-|TRBJ2-7
TGTGCCAGCAGCTCCCTCCTTTTGGGGGAGCAGTACTTC
CASSSLLLGEQYF
>TRBV12-3/TRBV12-4|many|-|TRBJ2-5
TGTGCCAGCAGTTTAATGGGTCTCCGAGAGACCCAGTACTTC
CASSLMGLRETQYF
>TRBV7-2|many|TRBD1|TRBJ2-1
TGTGCCAGCAGCCCTCCGACAGGGACCCGTGAGCAGTTCTTC
CASSPPTGTREQFF
>TRBV27|many|-|TRBJ1-2
TGTGCCAGCAGTTTCACACAGGGAATGCGCTACACCTTC
CASSFTQGMRYTF
>TRBV28|-|-|TRBJ2-7
TGTGCCAGCAGTTCTCAAACCAGGGGTGCCCTCTGCGAGCAGTACTTC
CASSSQTRGALCEQYF
>TRBV3-1|-|TRBD2|TRBJ2-7
TGTGCCAGCAGCCCGCCGGATAGGGCGGGAGGATCCTACGAGCAGTACTTC
CASSPPDRAGGSYEQYF
>TRBV18|many|-|TRBJ2-1
TGTGCCAGCTCCCCGGTCGGAGCGGGTGTTGGCCATGAGCAGTTCTTC
CASSPVGAGVGHEQFF
>TRBV9|-|-|TRBJ2-2
TGTGCCAGCAGCCTGAGCCTTGCAGGCACCGGGGAGCTGTTTTTT
CASSLSLAGTGELFF
>TRBV12-5|many|TRBD1|TRBJ2-7
TGTGCTAGTGGTCATAAACCCGGGACAGACCATTACGAGCAGTACTTC
CASGHKPGTDHYEQYF
>TRBV12-3/TRBV12-4|many|-|TRBJ1-1
TGTGCCAGCAGCCAGGCCAAGAACACTGAAGCTTTCTTT
CASSQAKNTEAFF